The TCR beta chain under discussion was sequenced for a study of cytomegalovirus exposure and HLA in healthy donors. The V end lost 7 bases, the J end lost 4 bases, and 20 bases lay between the germline ends. The V gene's germline CDR1 is LNHDA and CDR2 SQIVND (reference sequence). The CDR3 contains 16 residues. Study-wide results and caveats: V- and J-gene trimming in TCR beta was tied to a missense DCLRE1C variant by an analysis performed later.

The PCR ran on 60 Vbeta and 13 Jbeta primers. Sequencing used immunoSEQ multiplex PCR; TCRdb keeps in-frame clones, though not all of them. The table includes about 120,000 clones, roughly 79% detected once. Of note for this clone: The antigen is unknown.

The chain employs TRBV19 and TRBJ1-3, with D perhaps matching TRBD1 (6 bases). Sequencing was carried out using PBMCs. The receptor was derived from a woman aged 18-29 years in good health and CMV-seronegative. The CDR3 loop reads CASIGDNALLGNTIYF. The CDR3, as DNA: TGTGCCAGTATTGGGGACAATGCACTCTTGGGAAACACCATATATTTT. The entire variable domain, with the rest obtained from reference TRBV19 and TRBJ1-3, is as follows: DGGITQSPKYLFRKEGQNVTLSCEQNLNHDAMYWYRQDPGQGLRLIYYSQIVNDFQKGDIAEGYSVSREKKESFPLTVTSAQKNPTAFYLCASIGDNALLGNTIYFGEGSWLTVV.